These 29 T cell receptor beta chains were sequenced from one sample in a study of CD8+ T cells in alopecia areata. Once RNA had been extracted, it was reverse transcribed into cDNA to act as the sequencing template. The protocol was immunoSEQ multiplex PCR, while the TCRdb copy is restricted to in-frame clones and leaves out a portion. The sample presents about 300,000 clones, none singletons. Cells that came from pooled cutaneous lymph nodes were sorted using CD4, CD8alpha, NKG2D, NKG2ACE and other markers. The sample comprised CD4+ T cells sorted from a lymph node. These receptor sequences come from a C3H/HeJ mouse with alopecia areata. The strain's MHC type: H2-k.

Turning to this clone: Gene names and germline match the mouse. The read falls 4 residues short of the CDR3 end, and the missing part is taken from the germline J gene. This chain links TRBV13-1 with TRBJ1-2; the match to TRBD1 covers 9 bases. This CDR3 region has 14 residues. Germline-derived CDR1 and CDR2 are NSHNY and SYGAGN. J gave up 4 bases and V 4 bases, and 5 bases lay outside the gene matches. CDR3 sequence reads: CASSTGGGSSDYTF. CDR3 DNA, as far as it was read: TGTGCCAGCAGTACAGGGGGCGGGAGCTCC.

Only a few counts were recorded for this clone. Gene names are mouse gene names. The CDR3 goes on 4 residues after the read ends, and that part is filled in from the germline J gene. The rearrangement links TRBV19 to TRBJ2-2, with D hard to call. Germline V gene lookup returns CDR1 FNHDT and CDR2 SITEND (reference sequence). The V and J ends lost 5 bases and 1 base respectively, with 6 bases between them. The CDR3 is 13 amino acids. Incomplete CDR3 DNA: TGTGCCAGCAGACAAAAAAACACCGGG. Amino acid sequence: CASRQKNTG. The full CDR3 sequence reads CASRQKNTGQLYF.

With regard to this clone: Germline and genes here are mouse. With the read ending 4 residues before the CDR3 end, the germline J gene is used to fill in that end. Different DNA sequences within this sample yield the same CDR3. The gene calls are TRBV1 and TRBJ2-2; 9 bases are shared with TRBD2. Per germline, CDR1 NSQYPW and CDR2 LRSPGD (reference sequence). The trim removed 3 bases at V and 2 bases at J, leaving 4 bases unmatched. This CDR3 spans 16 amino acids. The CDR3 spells CTCSATGTGNTGQLYF. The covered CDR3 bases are TGCACCTGCAGTGCGACCGGGACTGGGAACACCGGG.

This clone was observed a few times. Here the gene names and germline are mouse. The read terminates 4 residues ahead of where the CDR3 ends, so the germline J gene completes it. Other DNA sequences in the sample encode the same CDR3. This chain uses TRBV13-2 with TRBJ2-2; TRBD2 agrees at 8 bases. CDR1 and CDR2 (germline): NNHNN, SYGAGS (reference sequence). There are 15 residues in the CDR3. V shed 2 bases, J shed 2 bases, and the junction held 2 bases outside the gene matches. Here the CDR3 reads CASGEGGANTGQLYF. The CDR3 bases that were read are TGTGCCAGCGGTGAGGGGGGGGCGAACACCGGG.

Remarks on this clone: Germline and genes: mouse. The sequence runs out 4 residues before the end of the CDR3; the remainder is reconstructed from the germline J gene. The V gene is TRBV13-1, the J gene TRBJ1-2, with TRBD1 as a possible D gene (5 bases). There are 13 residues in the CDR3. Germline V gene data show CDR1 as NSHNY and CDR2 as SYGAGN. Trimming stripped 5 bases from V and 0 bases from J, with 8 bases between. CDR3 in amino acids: CASSLRANSDYTF. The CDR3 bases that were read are TGTGCCAGCAGCCTCAGGGCAAACTCC.

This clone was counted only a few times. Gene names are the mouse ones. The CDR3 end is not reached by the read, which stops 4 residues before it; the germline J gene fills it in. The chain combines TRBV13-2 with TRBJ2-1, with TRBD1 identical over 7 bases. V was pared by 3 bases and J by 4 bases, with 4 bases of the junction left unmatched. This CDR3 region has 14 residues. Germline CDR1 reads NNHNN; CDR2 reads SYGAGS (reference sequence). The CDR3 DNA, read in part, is TGTGCCAGCGGTGGCGGGACAGTATATGCT. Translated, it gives CASGGGTVYA. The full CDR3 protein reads CASGGGTVYAEQFF.

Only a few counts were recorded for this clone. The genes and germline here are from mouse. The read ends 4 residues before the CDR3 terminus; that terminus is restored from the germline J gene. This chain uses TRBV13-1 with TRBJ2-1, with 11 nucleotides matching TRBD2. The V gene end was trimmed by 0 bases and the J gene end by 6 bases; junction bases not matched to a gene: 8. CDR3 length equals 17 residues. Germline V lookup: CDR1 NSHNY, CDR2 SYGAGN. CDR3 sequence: CASSDAHWGGAGAEQFF. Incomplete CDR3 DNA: TGTGCCAGCAGTGATGCACACTGGGGGGGCGCGGGTGCT.

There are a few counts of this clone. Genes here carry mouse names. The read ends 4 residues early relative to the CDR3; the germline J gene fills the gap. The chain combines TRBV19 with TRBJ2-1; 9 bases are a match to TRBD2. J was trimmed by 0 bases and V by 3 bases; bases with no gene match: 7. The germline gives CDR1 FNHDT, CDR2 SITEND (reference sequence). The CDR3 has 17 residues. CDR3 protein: CASSNPPTGGNYAEQFF. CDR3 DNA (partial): TGTGCCAGCAGTAATCCTCCGACTGGGGGTAACTATGCT.

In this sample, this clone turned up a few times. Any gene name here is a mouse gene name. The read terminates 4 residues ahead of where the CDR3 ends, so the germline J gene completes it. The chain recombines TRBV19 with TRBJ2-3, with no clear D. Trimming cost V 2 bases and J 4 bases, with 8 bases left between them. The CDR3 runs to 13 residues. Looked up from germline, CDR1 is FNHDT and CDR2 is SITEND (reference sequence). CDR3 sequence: CASSIPDTETLYF. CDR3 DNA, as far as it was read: TGTGCCAGCAGTATCCCTGACACAGAA. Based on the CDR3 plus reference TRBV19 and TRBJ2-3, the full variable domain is GGIITQTPKFLIGQEGQKLTLKCQQNFNHDTMYWYRQDSGKGLRLIYYSITENDLQKGDLSEGYDASREKKSSFSLTVTSAQKNEMAVFLCASSIPDTETLYFGSGTRLTVL.

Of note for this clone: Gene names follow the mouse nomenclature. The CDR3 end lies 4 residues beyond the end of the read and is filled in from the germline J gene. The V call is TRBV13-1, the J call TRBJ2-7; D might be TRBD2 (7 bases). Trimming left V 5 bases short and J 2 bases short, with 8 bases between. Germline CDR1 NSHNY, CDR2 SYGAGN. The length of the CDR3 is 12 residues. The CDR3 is CASRGGAYEQYF. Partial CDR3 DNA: TGTGCCAGCAGAGGGGGGGCCTAT.

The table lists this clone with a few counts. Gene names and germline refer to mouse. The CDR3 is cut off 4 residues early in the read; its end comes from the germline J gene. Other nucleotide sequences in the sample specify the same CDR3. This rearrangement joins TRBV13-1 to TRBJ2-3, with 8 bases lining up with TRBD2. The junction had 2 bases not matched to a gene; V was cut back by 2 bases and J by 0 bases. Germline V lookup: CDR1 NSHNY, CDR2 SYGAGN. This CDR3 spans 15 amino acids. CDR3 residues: CASSDWGASAETLYF. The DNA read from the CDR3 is TGTGCCAGCAGTGACTGGGGGGCTAGTGCAGAA.

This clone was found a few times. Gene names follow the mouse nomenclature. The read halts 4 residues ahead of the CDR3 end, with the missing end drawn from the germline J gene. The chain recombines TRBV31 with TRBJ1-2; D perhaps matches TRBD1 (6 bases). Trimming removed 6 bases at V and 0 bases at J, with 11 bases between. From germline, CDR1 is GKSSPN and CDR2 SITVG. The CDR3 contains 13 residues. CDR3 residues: CACRGPANSDYTF. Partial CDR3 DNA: TGTGCCTGCAGGGGACCGGCAAACTCC.

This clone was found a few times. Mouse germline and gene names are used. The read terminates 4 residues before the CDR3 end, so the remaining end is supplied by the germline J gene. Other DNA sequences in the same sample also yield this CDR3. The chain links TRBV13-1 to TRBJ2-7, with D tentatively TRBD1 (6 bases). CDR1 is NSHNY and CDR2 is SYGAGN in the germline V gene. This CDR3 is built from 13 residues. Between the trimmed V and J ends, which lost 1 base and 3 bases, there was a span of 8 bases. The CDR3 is CASSDRDNYEQYF. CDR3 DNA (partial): TGTGCCAGCAGTGATCGGGACAACTAT.

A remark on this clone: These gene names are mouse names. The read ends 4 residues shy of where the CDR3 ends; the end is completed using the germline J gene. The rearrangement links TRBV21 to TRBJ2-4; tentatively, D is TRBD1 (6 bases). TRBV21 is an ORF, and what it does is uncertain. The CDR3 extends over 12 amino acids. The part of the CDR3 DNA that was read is TGTGCTAGCAGTCGGGACACCAAC. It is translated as CASSRDTN. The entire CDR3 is CASSRDTNTLYF.

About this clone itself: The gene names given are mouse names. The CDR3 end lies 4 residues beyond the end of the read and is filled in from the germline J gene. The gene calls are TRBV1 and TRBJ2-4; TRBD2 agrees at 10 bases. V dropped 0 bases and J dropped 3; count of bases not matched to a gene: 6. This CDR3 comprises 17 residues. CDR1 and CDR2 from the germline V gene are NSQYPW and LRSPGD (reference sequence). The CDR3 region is CTCSADPAGGAQNTLYF. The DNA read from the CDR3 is TGCACCTGCAGTGCAGATCCGGCTGGGGGGGCGCAAAAC.

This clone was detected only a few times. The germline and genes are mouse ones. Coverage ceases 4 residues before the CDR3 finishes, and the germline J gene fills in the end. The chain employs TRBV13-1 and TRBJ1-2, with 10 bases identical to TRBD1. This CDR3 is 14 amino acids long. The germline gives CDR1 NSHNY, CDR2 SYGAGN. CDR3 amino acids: CASSEGDRGGDYTF. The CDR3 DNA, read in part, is TGTGCCAGCAGTGAGGGGGACAGGGGAGGC.

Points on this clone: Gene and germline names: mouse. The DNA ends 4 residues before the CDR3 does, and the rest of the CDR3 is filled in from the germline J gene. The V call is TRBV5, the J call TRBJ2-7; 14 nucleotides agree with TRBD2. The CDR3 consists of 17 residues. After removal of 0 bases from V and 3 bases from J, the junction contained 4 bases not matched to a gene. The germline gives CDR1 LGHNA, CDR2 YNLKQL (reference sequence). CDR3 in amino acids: CASSQDPGLGGRYEQYF. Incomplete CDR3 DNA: TGTGCCAGCAGCCAAGACCCGGGACTGGGGGGGCGCTAT.

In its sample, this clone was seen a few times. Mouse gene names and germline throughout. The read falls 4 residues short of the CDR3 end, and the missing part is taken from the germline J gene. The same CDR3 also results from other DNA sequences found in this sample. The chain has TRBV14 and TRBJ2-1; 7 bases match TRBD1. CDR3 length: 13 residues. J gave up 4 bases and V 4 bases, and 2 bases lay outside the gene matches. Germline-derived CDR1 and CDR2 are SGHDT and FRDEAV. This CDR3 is CASSPGGYAEQFF. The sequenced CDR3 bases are TGTGCCAGCAGTCCAGGGGGTTATGCT. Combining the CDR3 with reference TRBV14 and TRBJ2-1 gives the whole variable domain EAGVTQSPRYAVLQEGQAVSFWCDPISGHDTLYWYQQPRDQGPQLLVYFRDEAVIDNSQLPSDRFSAVRPKGTNSTLKIQSAKQGDTATYLCASSPGGYAEQFFGPGTRLTVL.

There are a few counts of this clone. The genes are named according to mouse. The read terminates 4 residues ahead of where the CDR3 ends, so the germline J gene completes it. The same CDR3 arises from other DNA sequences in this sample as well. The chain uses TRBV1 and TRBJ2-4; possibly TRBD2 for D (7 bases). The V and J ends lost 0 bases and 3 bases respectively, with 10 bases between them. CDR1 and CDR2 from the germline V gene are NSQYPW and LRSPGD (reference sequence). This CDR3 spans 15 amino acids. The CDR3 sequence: CTCSADRGAQNTLYF. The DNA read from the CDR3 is TGCACCTGCAGTGCAGATAGGGGGGCGCAAAAC. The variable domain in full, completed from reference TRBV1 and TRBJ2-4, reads VTLLEQNPRWRLVPRGQAVNLRCILKNSQYPWMSWYQQDLQKQLQWLFTLRSPGDKEVKSLPGADYLATRVTDTELRLQVANMSQGRTLYCTCSADRGAQNTLYFGAGTRLSVL.

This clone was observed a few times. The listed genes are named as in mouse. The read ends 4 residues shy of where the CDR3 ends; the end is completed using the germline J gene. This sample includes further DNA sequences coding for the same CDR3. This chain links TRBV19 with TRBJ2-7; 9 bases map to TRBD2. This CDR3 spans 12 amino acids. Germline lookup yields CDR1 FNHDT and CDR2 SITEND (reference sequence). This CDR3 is CASRGLGYEQYF. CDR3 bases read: TGTGCCAGCAGGGGACTGGGTTAT.

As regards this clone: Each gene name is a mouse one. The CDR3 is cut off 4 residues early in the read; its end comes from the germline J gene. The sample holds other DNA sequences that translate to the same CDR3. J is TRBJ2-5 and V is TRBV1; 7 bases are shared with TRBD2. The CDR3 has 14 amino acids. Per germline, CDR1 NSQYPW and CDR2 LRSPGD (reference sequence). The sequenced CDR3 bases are TGCACCTGCAGTGCAGACCTGGGGGAAGAC. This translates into CTCSADLGED. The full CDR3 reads CTCSADLGEDTQYF.

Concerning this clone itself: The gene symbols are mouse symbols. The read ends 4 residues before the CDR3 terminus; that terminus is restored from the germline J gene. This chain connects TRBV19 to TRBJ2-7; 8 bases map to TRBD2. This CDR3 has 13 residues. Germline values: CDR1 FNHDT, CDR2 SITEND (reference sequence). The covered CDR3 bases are TGTGCCAGCAGTATCTGGGGGGCAGAT. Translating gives CASSIWGAD. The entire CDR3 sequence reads CASSIWGADEQYF. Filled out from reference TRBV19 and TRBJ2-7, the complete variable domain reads GGIITQTPKFLIGQEGQKLTLKCQQNFNHDTMYWYRQDSGKGLRLIYYSITENDLQKGDLSEGYDASREKKSSFSLTVTSAQKNEMAVFLCASSIWGADEQYFGPGTRLTVL.

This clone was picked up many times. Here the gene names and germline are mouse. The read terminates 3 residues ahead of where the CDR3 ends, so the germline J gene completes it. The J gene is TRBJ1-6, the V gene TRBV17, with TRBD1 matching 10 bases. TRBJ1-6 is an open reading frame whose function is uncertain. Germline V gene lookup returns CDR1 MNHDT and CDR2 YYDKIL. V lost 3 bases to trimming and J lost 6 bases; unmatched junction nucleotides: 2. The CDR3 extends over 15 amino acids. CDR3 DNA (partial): TGTGCTAGCAGTAGCCGGGACAGGGGTAATTCGCCC. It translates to CASSSRDRGNSP. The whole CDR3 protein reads CASSSRDRGNSPLYF.

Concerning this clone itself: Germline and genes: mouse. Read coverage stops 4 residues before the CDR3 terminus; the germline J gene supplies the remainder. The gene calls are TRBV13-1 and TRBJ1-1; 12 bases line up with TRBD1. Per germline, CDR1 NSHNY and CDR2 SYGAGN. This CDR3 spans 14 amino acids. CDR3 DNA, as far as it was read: TGTGCCAGCAGGGCCGGGACAGGGGGCGGA. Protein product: CASRAGTGGG. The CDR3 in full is CASRAGTGGGEVFF.

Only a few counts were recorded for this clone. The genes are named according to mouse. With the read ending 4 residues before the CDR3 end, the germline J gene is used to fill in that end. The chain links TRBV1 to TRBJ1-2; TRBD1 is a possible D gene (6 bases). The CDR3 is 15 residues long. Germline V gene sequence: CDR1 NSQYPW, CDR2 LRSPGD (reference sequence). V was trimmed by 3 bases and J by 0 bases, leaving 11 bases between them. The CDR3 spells CTCSALRTANSDYTF. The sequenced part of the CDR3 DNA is TGCACCTGCAGTGCCCTCCGGACAGCAAACTCC.

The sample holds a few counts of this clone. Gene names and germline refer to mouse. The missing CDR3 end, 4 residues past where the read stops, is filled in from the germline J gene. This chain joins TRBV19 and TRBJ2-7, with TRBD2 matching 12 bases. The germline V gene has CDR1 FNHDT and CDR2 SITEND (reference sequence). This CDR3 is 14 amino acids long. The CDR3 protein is CASSMGLGGDEQYF. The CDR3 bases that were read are TGTGCCAGCAGTATGGGACTGGGGGGAGAT.

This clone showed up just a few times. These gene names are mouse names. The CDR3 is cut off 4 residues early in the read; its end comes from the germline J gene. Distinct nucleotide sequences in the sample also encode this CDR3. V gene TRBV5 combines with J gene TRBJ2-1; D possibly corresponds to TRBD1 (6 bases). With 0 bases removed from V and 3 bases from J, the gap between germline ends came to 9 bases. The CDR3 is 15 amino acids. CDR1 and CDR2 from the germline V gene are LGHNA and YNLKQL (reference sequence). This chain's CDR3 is CASSQEGGGYAEQFF. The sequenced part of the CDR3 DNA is TGTGCCAGCAGCCAAGAAGGGGGAGGCTATGCT.

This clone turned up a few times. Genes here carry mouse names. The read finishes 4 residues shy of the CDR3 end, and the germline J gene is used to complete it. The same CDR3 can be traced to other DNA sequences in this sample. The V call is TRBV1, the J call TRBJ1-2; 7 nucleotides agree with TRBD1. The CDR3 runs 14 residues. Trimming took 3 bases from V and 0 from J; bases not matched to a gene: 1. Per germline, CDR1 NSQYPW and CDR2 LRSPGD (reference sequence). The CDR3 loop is CTCSATGANSDYTF. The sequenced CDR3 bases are TGCACCTGCAGTGCCACAGGGGCAAACTCC.

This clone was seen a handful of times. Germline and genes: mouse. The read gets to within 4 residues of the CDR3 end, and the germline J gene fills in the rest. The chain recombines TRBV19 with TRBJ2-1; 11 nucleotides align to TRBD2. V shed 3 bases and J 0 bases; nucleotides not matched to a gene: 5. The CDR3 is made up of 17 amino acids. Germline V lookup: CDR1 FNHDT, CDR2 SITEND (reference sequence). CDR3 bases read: TGTGCCAGCAGTAGAGGGACTGGGGGCTATAACTATGCT. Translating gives CASSRGTGGYNYA. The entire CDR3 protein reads CASSRGTGGYNYAEQFF.